This T cell receptor beta chain emerged from a study of cytomegalovirus exposure and HLA in healthy donors. Study-wide points: Among CMV-associated TCR beta chains, most appeared HLA-restricted in a later analysis. What a later analysis reportedly showed was that an Asian-associated ancestry cluster had fewer N-insertions than the approximately 700-donor mean. Accurate HLA-A and HLA-B prediction from TCR beta sequences was reported for most subjects. The sole available immune exposure information was CMV serostatus.

The CDR3 has 14 residues. Germline assignment: CDR1 SNHLY and CDR2 FYNNEI. Trimming removed 4 bases at V and 1 base at J, with 10 bases between. This PCR relied on a set of 60 Vbeta primers and 13 Jbeta primers. Here immunoSEQ multiplex PCR was the method, and the copy in TCRdb shows in-frame clones only, minus some. The sample yields about 110,000 clones, 73% seen once. As concerns this clone: Its antigen is as yet unknown.

The specimen was PBMCs. The chain links TRBV2 to TRBJ1-1, with TRBD1 as a possible D gene (5 bases). The clonotype originates from a man aged 25 to 40 in good health and CMV-seronegative. CDR3 nucleotides: TGTGCCAGCAGTGTGCAGGGCTCGAACACTGAAGCTTTCTTT. Translated: CASSVQGSNTEAFF.